The next 16 T cell receptor beta chains were all read from a single sample in a study of control samples from healthy donors and cancer patients. Profiling relied on immunoSEQ multiplex PCR, and the TCRdb table lists in-frame clones only, not all of them. The table shows about 54,000 clones, with approximately 95% occurring only once. Sequences were obtained from blood. These receptors were obtained from a woman aged 30 to 39 in good health.

This clone was counted only a few times. CDR3 coding DNA: TGCGCCAGCAGTGATTCCCGGGAGGGCCCCACAGATACGCAGTATTTT. This codes for CASSDSREGPTDTQYF. V gene TRBV10-2 combines with J gene TRBJ2-3, with 8 bases fitting TRBD2. J was trimmed by 2 bases and V by 3 bases; bases with no gene match: 7. Germline V gene data show CDR1 as WSHSY and CDR2 as SAAADI. This CDR3 comprises 16 residues.

The V call is TRBV7-3, the J call TRBJ1-1; 11 bases line up with TRBD1. Germline V gives CDR1 SGHTA, CDR2 FQGTGA. With 6 bases clipped from V and 4 bases from J, the junction kept 7 bases outside the gene matches. The CDR3 spans 15 residues. Written as DNA, the CDR3 is TGTGCCAGCAGTCCCACCGGGACAGGGGGCACTGAAGCTTTCTTT. Translating gives CASSPTGTGGTEAFF.

The V gene is TRBV12-3 or TRBV12-4, the J gene TRBJ2-3; D possibly corresponds to TRBD2 (6 bases). The CDR3 length is 13 residues. V lost 7 bases and J lost 2, with 10 bases in between. CDR3 residues: CASTLAATDTQYF. Written as DNA, the CDR3 is TGTGCCAGCACCTTAGCGGCCACAGATACGCAGTATTTT.

This chain uses TRBV29-1 with TRBJ2-7; 14 nucleotides agree with TRBD2. J was trimmed by 2 bases and V by 1 base; bases with no gene match: 16. The germline V gene has CDR1 SQVTM and CDR2 ANQGSEA. CDR3 length equals 20 residues. In nucleotides, the CDR3 is TGCAGCGTTGAAGGGGCTGTCGGGACTAGCGGGAGAAGTGGGCCCTACGAGCAGTACTTC. Translating gives CSVEGAVGTSGRSGPYEQYF.

This chain links TRBV4-1 with TRBJ2-1; D gene ambiguous. Trimming took 4 bases from V and 5 from J, leaving 12 bases between them. Germline loops: CDR1 MGHRA, CDR2 YSYEKL. This CDR3 comprises 14 residues. CDR3 in DNA: TGCGCCAGCAGCCCCACCGGACGGAACAATGAGCAGTTCTTC. Translation gives CASSPTGRNNEQFF.

Only one count was recorded for this clone. This rearrangement joins TRBV20-1 to TRBJ2-1; D is perhaps TRBD1 (6 bases). Germline V gene data show CDR1 as DFQATT and CDR2 as SNEGSKA (reference sequence). V was shortened by 3 bases and J by 6 bases, with 9 bases between the two germline ends. CDR3 length: 12 residues. This chain's CDR3 is CSASQGINEQFF. The CDR3 DNA is TGCAGTGCTAGTCAGGGGATCAATGAGCAGTTCTTC.

This chain links TRBV6-5 with TRBJ2-7; 12 nucleotides agree with TRBD2. This CDR3 comprises 15 residues. Trimming removed 7 bases from V and 3 bases from J; junction bases left unmatched: 7. Germline-derived CDR1 and CDR2 are MNHEY and SVGAGI. The CDR3 sequence is CASKATSGSLYEQYF. In DNA form, the CDR3 reads TGTGCCAGCAAAGCGACTAGCGGGAGCCTCTACGAGCAGTACTTC.

V is TRBV9 and J is TRBJ2-7; weak D call: TRBD1 (5 bases). The CDR3 runs to 14 residues. CDR1 is SGDLS and CDR2 is YYNGEE in the germline V gene. V lost 2 bases and J 2 bases, leaving 11 bases between the germline ends. CDR3 amino acids: CASSVGHNPYEQYF. In nucleotides, the CDR3 is TGTGCCAGCAGCGTCGGACACAACCCCTACGAGCAGTACTTC. Full variable domain (outside the CDR3, taken from reference TRBV9 and TRBJ2-7): DSGVTQTPKHLITATGQRVTLRCSPRSGDLSVYWYQQSLDQGLQFLIQYYNGEERAKGNILERFSAQQFPDLHSELNLSSLELGDSALYFCASSVGHNPYEQYFGPGTRLTVT.

This clone was detected once. This chain connects TRBV5-1 to TRBJ2-5, with D perhaps being TRBD1 or TRBD2 (5 bases each). The CDR3 loop spans 16 amino acids. CDR1 is SGHRS and CDR2 is YFSETQ in the germline V gene. V was clipped by 1 base and J by 5 bases, with 18 bases between them. CDR3 in DNA: TGCGCCAGCAGCTTGCGATGGAGCCTCGAGGGGGAGACCCAGTACTTC. This sequence encodes CASSLRWSLEGETQYF. Complete variable domain (other parts from reference TRBV5-1 and TRBJ2-5): KAGVTQTPRYLIKTRGQQVTLSCSPISGHRSVSWYQQTPGQGLQFLFEYFSETQRNKGNFPGRFSGRQFSNSRSEMNVSTLELGDSALYLCASSLRWSLEGETQYFGPGTRLLVL.

The rearrangement uses TRBV27 and TRBJ2-5; unclear D gene. The germline V gene has CDR1 MNHEY and CDR2 SMNVEV (reference sequence). Trimming pared 3 bases from V and 2 bases from J, leaving 13 bases between. The CDR3 is 15 amino acids. The CDR3 region is CASSFLLLTQETQYF. The CDR3 nucleotides read TGTGCCAGCAGTTTTCTCCTCTTAACACAAGAGACCCAGTACTTC.

The CDR3 region has the DNA TGTGCCAGTAGTATTTCAGGGTCAGGAACTGAAGCTTTCTTT. Encoded protein: CASSISGSGTEAFF. This sequence joins TRBV19 and TRBJ1-1; possible D gene TRBD1, 5 bases. The germline V gene encodes CDR1 LNHDA and CDR2 SQIVND (reference sequence). V was cut by 3 bases and J by 5 bases, with 13 bases left in between. CDR3 length equals 14 residues.

This chain links TRBV19 with TRBJ1-6; 8 bases line up with TRBD1. Per the germline V gene, CDR1 is LNHDA and CDR2 is SQIVND (reference sequence). V lost 6 bases to trimming and J lost 5 bases; unmatched junction nucleotides: 3. The length of the CDR3 is 14 residues. DNA for the CDR3: TGTGCCAGTAGACCGGGACAGGATAATTCACCCCTCCACTTT. The encoded protein is CASRPGQDNSPLHF.

CDR3 sequence reads: CASSRRVDKNIQYF. The DNA for the CDR3 is TGTGCCAGCAGTCGCAGGGTGGACAAAAACATTCAGTACTTC. This chain connects TRBV28 to TRBJ2-4; the D gene is possibly TRBD1 (5 bases). The CDR3 length is 14 residues. Germline CDR1 MDHEN, CDR2 SYDVKM. V gave up 5 bases and J gave up 3 bases, with 11 bases separating them.

The chain employs TRBV5-1 and TRBJ1-3; tentative D call: TRBD1 (5 bases). Trimming removed 7 bases from V and 4 bases from J, with 15 bases in between. The germline V gene has CDR1 SGHRS and CDR2 YFSETQ. The CDR3 is 14 amino acids. Here the CDR3 DNA reads TGCGCCAGCCCTCCTCGGGACCGCGGAAACACCATATATTTT. Translated, it gives CASPPRDRGNTIYF.

A single count supports this clone. The V and J genes are TRBV2 and TRBJ1-2, with D uncertain. CDR1 SNHLY and CDR2 FYNNEI come from the germline V gene. Trimming left V 6 bases short and J 10 bases short, with 24 bases between. The CDR3 length is 15 residues. CDR3 coding DNA: TGTGCCAGCAGCACTCTCGTACAAGGGTTTTTGTTCTACACCTTC. Protein sequence: CASSTLVQGFLFYTF.

The chain employs TRBV25-1 and TRBJ1-4; tentative D call: TRBD1 (5 bases). This CDR3 has 16 amino acids. The V gene lost 1 base and the J gene lost 4 bases, with 13 bases spanning the gap. The V gene's germline CDR1 is MGHDK and CDR2 SYGVNS. CDR3 residues: CASSESGGALNEKLFF. The CDR3 DNA is TGTGCCAGCAGTGAATCCGGCGGGGCCCTTAATGAAAAACTGTTTTTT. Complete variable domain (other parts from reference TRBV25-1 and TRBJ1-4): EADIYQTPRYLVIGTGKKITLECSQTMGHDKMYWYQQDPGMELHLIHYSYGVNSTEKGDLSSESTVSRIRTEHFPLTLESARPSHTSQYLCASSESGGALNEKLFFGSGTQLSVL.